This T cell receptor (beta chain) was recorded in a study of OX40 agonist ivuxolimab in advanced cancers. Germline values: CDR1 SGHAT, CDR2 FQNNGV. V was clipped by 5 bases and J by 6 bases, with 8 bases between them. The length of the CDR3 is 12 residues. TCRdb keeps only in-frame clones here, not all; method: immunoSEQ multiplex PCR. The sample consists of some 60,000 clones, more than 70% of them appearing once. The rearrangement links TRBV11-2 to TRBJ2-1; D is unresolved. Sequenced material: CD4+ or CD8+ T cells sorted from blood, taken in a trial of the OX40 agonist ivuxolimab. The clonotype was recovered from an adult with an advanced solid tumor such as melanoma, head and neck, liver or kidney cancer. DNA for the CDR3: TGTGCCAGCAGCAGGGTTCTCAATGAGCAGTTCTTC. Protein product: CASSRVLNEQFF. The entire variable domain, with the rest obtained from reference TRBV11-2 and TRBJ2-1, is as follows: EAGVAQSPRYKIIEKRQSVAFWCNPISGHATLYWYQQILGQGPKLLIQFQNNGVVDDSQLPKDRFSAERLKGVDSTLKIQPAKLEDSAVYLCASSRVLNEQFFGPGTRLTVL.